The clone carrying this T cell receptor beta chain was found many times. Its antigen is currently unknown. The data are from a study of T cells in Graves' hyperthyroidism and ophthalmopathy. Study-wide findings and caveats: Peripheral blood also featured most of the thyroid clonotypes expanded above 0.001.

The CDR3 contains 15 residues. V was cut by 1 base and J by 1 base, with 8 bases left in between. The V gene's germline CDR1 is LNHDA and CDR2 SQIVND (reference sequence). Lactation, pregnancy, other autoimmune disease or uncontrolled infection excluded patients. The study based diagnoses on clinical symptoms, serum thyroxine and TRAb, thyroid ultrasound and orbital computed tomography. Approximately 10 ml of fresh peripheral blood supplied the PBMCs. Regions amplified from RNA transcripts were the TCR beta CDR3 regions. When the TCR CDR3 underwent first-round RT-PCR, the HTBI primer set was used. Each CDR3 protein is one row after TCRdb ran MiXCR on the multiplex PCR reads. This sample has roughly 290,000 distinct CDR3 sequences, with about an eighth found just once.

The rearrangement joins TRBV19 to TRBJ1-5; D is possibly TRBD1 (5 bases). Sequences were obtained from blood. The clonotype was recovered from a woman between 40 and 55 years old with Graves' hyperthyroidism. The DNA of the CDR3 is TGTGCCAGTAGTATAGGCTGGGGGAGCAATCAGCCCCAGCATTTT. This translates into CASSIGWGSNQPQHF.